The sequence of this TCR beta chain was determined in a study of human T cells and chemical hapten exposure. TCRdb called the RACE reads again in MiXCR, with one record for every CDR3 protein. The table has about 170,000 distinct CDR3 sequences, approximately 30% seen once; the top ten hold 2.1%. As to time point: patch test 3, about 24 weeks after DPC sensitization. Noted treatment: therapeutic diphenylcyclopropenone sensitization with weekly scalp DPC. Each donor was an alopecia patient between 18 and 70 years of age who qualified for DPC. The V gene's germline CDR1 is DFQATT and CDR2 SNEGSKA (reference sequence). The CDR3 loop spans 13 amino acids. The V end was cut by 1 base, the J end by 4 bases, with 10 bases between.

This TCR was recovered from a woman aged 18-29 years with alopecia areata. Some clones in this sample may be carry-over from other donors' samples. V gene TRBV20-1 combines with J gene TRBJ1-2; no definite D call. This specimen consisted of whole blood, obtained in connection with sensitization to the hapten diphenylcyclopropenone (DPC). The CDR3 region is CSARAGRSYGYTF. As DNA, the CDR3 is TGCAGTGCTAGAGCCGGACGGTCCTATGGCTACACCTTC.